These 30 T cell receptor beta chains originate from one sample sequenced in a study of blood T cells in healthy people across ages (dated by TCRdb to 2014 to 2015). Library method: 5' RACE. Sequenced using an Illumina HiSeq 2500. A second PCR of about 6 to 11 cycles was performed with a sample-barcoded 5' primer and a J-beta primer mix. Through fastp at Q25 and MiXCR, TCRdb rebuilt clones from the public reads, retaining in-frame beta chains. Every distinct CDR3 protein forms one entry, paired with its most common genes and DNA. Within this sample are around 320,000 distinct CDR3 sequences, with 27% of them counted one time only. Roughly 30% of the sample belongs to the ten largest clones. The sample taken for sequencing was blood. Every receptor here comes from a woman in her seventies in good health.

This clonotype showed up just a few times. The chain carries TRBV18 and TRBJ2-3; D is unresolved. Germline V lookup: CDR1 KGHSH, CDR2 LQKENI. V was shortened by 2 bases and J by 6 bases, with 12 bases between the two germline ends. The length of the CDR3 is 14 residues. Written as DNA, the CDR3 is TGTGCCAGCTCACCAATTCCCGTTTCGGATACGCAGTATTTT. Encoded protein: CASSPIPVSDTQYF.

The CDR3 region is CASSSDRDRGHWTSGSSYEQYF. The DNA of the CDR3 is TGTGCCAGCAGTTCTGACCGGGACAGGGGCCATTGGACTAGCGGGAGCTCCTACGAGCAGTACTTC. The J gene is TRBJ2-7, the V gene TRBV28, with 13 bases that match TRBD2. CDR1 is MDHEN and CDR2 is SYDVKM in the germline V gene. Trimming removed 4 bases from V and 0 bases from J; junction bases left unmatched: 21. The CDR3 totals 22 residues.

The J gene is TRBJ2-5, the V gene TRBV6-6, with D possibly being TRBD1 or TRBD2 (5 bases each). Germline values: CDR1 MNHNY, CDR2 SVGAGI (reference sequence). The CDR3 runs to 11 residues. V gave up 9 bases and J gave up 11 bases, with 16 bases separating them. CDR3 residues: CASGRGLEQYF. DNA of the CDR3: TGTGCCAGTGGCCGGGGCCTTGAGCAGTACTTC.

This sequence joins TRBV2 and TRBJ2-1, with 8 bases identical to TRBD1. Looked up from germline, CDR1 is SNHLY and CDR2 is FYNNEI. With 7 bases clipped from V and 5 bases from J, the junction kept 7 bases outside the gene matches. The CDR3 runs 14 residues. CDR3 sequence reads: CASKDRVRDNEQFF. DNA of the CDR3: TGTGCCAGCAAGGACAGGGTAAGGGACAATGAGCAGTTCTTC.

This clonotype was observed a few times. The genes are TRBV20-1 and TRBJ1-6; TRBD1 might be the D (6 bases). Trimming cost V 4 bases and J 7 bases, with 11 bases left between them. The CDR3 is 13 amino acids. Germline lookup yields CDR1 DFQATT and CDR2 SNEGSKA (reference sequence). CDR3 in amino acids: CSAKGESNSPLHF. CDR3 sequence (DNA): TGCAGTGCTAAGGGGGAGTCGAATTCACCCCTCCACTTT.

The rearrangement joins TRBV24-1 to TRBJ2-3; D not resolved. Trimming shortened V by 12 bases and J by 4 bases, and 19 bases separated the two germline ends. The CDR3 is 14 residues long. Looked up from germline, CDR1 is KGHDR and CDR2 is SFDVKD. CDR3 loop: CASTLPSDPDTQYF. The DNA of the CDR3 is TGTGCCTCAACCCTGCCTTCGGATCCAGATACGCAGTATTTT.

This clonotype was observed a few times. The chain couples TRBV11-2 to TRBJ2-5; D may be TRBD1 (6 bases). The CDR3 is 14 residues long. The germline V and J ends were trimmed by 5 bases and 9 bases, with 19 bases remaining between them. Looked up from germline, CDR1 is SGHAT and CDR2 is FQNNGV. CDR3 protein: CASSLRTAADAQYF. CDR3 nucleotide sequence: TGTGCCAGCAGCCTAAGGACAGCCGCCGATGCCCAGTACTTC. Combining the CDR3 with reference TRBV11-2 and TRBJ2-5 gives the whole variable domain EAGVAQSPRYKIIEKRQSVAFWCNPISGHATLYWYQQILGQGPKLLIQFQNNGVVDDSQLPKDRFSAERLKGVDSTLKIQPAKLEDSAVYLCASSLRTAADAQYFGPGTRLLVL.

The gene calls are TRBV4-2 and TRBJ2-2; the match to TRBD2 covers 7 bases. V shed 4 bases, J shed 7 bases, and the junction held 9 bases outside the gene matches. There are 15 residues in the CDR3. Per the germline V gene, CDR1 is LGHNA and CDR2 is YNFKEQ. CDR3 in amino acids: CASSRLAVGIGELFF. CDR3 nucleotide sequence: TGTGCCAGCAGCCGACTAGCCGTCGGGATCGGGGAGCTGTTTTTT.

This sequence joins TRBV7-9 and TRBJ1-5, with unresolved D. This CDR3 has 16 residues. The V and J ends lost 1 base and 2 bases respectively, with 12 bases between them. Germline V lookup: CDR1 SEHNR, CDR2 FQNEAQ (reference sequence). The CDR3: CASSLEEGRGNQPQHF. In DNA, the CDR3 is TGTGCCAGCAGCTTAGAAGAGGGAAGGGGCAATCAGCCCCAGCATTTT.

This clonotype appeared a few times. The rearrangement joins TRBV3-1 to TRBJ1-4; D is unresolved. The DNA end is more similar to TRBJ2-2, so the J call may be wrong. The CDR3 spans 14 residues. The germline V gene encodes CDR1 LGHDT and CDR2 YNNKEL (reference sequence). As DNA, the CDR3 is TGTGCCAGCAGCCAAGGAGGACCTCCCCAGGAGCTGTTTTTT. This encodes CASSQGGPPQELFF.

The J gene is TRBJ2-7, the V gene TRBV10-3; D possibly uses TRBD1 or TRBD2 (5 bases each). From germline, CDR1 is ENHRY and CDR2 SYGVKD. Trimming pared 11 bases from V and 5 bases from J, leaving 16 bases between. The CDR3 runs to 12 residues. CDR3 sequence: CAVGPRWDEQYF. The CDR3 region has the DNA TGTGCCGTGGGACCTCGTTGGGACGAGCAGTACTTC.

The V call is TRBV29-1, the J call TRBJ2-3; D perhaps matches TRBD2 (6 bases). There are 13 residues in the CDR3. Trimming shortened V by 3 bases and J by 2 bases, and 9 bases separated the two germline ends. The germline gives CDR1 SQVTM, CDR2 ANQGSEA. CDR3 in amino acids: CSVDGGATDTQYF. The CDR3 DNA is TGCAGCGTTGACGGCGGGGCCACAGATACGCAGTATTTT.

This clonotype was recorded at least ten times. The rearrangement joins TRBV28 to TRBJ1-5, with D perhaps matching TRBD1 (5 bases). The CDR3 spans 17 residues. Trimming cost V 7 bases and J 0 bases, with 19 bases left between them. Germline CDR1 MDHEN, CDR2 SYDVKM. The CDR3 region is CASNRPGTVYSNQPQHF. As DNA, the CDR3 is TGTGCCAGCAATCGCCCCGGGACGGTTTATAGCAATCAGCCCCAGCATTTT.

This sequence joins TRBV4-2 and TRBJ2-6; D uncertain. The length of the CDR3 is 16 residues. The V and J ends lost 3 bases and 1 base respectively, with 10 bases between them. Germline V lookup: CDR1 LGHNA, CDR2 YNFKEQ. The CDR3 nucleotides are TGTGCCAGCAGCCATGAGGCGGATTCTGGGGCCAACGTCCTGACTTTC. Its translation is CASSHEADSGANVLTF.

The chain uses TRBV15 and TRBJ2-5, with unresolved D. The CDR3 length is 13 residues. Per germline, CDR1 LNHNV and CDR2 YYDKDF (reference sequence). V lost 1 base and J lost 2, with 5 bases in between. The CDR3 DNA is TGTGCCACCAGCAGAGTCCGACAAGAGACCCAGTACTTC. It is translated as CATSRVRQETQYF.

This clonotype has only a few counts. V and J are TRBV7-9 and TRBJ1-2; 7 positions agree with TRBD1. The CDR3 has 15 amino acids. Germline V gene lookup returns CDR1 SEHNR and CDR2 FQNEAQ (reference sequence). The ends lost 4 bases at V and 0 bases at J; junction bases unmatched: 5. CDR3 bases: TGTGCCAGCAGCTCGCCCGGGACAGCTAACTATGGCTACACCTTC. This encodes CASSSPGTANYGYTF.

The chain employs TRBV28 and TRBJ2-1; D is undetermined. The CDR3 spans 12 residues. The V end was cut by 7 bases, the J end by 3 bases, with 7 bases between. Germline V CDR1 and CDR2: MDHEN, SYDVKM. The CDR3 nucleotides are TGTGCCAGCAAAGACCTCTACAATGAGCAGTTCTTC. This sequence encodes CASKDLYNEQFF.

The CDR3 DNA is TGTGCCAGCAGCCAGGGACTAGCGGGTGTGTCTCGATCGAATGAGCAGTTCTTC. It translates to CASSQGLAGVSRSNEQFF. The rearrangement links TRBV7-9 to TRBJ2-1; 12 nucleotides agree with TRBD2. This CDR3 is built from 18 residues. CDR1 and CDR2 (germline): SEHNR, FQNEAQ (reference sequence). The trim removed 5 bases at V and 7 bases at J, leaving 15 bases unmatched.

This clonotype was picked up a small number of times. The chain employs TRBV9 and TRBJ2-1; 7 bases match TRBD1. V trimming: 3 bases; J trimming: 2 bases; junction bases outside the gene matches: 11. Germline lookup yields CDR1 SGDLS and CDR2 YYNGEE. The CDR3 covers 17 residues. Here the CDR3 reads CASSAKGQAKTYNEQFF. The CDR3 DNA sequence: TGTGCCAGCAGCGCAAAAGGACAGGCCAAAACCTACAATGAGCAGTTCTTC. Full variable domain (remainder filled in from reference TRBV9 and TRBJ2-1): DSGVTQTPKHLITATGQRVTLRCSPRSGDLSVYWYQQSLDQGLQFLIQYYNGEERAKGNILERFSAQQFPDLHSELNLSSLELGDSALYFCASSAKGQAKTYNEQFFGPGTRLTVL.

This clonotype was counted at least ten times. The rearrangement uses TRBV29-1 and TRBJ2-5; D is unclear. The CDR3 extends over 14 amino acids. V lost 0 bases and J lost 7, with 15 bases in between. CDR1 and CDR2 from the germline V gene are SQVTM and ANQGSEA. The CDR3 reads CSVEDLTRPGTQYF. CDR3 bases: TGCAGCGTTGAAGATCTAACCAGACCGGGGACCCAGTACTTC. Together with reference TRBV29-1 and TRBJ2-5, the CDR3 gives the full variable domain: SAVISQKPSRDICQRGTSLTIQCQVDSQVTMMFWYRQQPGQSLTLIATANQGSEATYESGFVIDKFPISRPNLTFSTLTVSNMSPEDSSIYLCSVEDLTRPGTQYFGPGTRLLVL.

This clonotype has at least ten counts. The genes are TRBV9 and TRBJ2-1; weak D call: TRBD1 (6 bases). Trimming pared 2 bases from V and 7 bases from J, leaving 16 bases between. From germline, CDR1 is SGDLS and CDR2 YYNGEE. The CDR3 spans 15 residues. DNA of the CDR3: TGTGCCAGCAGCGTTCAGGGGAACGGTGGTAATGAGCAGTTCTTC. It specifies CASSVQGNGGNEQFF.

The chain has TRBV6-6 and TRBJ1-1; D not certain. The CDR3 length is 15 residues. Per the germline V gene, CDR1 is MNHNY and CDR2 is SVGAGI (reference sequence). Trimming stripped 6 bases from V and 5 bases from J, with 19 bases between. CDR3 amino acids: CASSPPGASLTEAFF. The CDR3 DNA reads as TGTGCCAGCAGCCCCCCCGGAGCGAGCTTGACTGAAGCTTTCTTT.

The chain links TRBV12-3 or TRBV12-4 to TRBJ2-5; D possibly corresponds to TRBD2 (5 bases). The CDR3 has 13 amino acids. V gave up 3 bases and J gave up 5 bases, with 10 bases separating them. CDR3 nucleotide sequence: TGTGCCAGCAGTTTTGTAGCGTCTGAGACCCAGTACTTC. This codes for CASSFVASETQYF.

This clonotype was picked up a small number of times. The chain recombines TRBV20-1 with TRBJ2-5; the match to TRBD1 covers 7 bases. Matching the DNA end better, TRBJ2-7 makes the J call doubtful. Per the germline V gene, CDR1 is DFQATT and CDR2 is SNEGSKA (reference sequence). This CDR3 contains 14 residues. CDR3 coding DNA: TGCAGTGCCAAAACCGGGACAGCGACCTACGAGCAGTACTTC. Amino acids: CSAKTGTATYEQYF.

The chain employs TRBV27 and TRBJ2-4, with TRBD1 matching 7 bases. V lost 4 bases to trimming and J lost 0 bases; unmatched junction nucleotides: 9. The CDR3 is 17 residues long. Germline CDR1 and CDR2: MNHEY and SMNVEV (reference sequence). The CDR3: CASSSRQGTLAKNIQYF. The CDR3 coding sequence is TGTGCCAGCAGTTCTAGACAGGGAACACTAGCCAAAAACATTCAGTACTTC.

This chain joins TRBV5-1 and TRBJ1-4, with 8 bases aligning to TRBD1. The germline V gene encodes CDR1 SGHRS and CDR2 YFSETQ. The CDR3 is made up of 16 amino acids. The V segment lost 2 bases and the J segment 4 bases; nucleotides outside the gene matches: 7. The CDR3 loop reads CASSLTGDRGNEKLFF. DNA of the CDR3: TGCGCCAGCAGCTTAACGGGAGACAGGGGTAATGAAAAACTGTTTTTT. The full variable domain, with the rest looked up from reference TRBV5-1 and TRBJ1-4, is KAGVTQTPRYLIKTRGQQVTLSCSPISGHRSVSWYQQTPGQGLQFLFEYFSETQRNKGNFPGRFSGRQFSNSRSEMNVSTLELGDSALYLCASSLTGDRGNEKLFFGSGTQLSVL.

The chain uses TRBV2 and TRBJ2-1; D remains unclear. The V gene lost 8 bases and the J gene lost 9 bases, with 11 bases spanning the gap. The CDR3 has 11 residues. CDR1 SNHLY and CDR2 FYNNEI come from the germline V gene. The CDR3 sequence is CASLLVGEQFF. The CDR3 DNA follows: TGTGCCAGCCTCCTTGTGGGTGAGCAGTTCTTC.

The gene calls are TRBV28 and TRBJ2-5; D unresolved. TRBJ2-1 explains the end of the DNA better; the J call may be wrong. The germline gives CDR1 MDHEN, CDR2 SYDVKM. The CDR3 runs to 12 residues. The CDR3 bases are TGTGCCAGCAGCGGTTGGAACAATGAGCAGTTCTTC. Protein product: CASSGWNNEQFF.

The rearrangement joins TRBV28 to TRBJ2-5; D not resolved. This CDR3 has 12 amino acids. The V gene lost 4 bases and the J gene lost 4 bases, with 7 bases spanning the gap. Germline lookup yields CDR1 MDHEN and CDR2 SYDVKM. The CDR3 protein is CASSYPAETQYF. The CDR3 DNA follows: TGTGCCAGCAGTTACCCCGCAGAGACCCAGTACTTC.

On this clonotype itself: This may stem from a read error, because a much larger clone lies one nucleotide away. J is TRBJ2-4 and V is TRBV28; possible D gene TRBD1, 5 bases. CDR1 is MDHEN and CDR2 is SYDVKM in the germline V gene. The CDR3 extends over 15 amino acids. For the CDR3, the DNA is TGTGCCAGCAGCGCGACAGACAGAACCAAAAACATGCAGTACTTC. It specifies CASSATDRTKNMQYF.